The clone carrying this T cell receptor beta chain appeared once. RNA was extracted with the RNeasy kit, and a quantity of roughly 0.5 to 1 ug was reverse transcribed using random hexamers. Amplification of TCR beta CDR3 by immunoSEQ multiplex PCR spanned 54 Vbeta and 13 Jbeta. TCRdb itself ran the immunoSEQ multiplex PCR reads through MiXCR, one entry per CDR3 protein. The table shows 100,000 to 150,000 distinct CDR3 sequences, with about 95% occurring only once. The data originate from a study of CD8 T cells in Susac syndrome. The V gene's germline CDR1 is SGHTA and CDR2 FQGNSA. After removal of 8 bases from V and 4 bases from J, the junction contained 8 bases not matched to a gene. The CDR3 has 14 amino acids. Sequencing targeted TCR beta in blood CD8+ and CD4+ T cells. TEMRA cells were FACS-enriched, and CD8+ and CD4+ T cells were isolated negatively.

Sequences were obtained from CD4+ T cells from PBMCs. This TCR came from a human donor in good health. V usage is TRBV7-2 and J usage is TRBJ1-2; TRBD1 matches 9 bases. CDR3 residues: CASSPTGGGYGYTF. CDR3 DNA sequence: TGTGCCAGCTCCCCGACAGGGGGGGGCTATGGCTACACCTTC.